The 5 T cell receptor beta chains in this list originate from one sample, sequenced in a study of OX40 agonist ivuxolimab in advanced cancers. Clones were sequenced by immunoSEQ multiplex PCR, and TCRdb holds only the in-frame ones, with some missing. The sample carries under 85,000 clones, approximately 78% recorded once. The sample was CD4+ or CD8+ T cells sorted from blood, taken in a trial of the OX40 agonist ivuxolimab. These receptors originate from an adult with an advanced solid tumor such as melanoma, head and neck, liver or kidney cancer.

The count of this clone is one. The chain carries TRBV28 and TRBJ2-6, with a tentative D call TRBD2 (6 bases). This CDR3 region has 13 residues. CDR1 and CDR2 from the germline V gene are MDHEN and SYDVKM. Trimming removed 6 bases from V and 4 bases from J, with 7 bases in between. CDR3 protein: CASRGGGANVLTF. CDR3 in DNA: TGTGCCAGCAGGGGGGGAGGGGCCAACGTCCTGACTTTC.

The rearrangement uses TRBV2 and TRBJ1-1; D not certain. This CDR3 has 12 amino acids. Trimming shortened V by 8 bases and J by 3 bases, and 10 bases separated the two germline ends. Germline V gene data show CDR1 as SNHLY and CDR2 as FYNNEI. CDR3 coding DNA: TGTGCCAGCCACCGCTTCCACACTGAAGCTTTCTTT. It specifies CASHRFHTEAFF.

The CDR3 here is CALGGLAGVSKDEQFF. In DNA form, the CDR3 reads TGTGCCCTTGGGGGTTTAGCGGGAGTATCCAAGGATGAGCAGTTCTTC. The chain has TRBV30 and TRBJ2-1, with TRBD2 identical over 9 bases. The germline V gene encodes CDR1 GTSNPN and CDR2 SVGIG (reference sequence). J was trimmed by 8 bases and V by 8 bases; bases with no gene match: 19. The CDR3 consists of 16 residues.

This clone came up a few times. This chain connects TRBV11-2 to TRBJ1-1, with D unresolved. The V end lost 1 base, the J end lost 4 bases, and 7 bases lay between the germline ends. From germline, CDR1 is SGHAT and CDR2 FQNNGV. The CDR3 runs 13 residues. The CDR3 reads CASSLGERTEAFF. The CDR3 region has the DNA TGTGCCAGCAGCTTAGGAGAGCGCACTGAAGCTTTCTTT.

The rearrangement uses TRBV5-1 and TRBJ1-6; perhaps TRBD1 as D (6 bases). V lost 1 base, J lost 1 base, and 9 bases lay in between. This CDR3 region has 16 residues. The germline CDR1 and CDR2 sequences are SGHRS and YFSETQ. The DNA for the CDR3 is TGCGCCAGCAGCTTGAAAGGGGGGTCCTATAATTCACCCCTCCACTTT. Translated: CASSLKGGSYNSPLHF.